This TCR beta chain was documented in a study of cytomegalovirus exposure and HLA in healthy donors. Study-level points and caveats: The authors assumed roughly uniform sequencing depth across donors for presence/absence analyses.

All donors participated as healthy donors of bone marrow. With 60 Vbeta and 13 Jbeta primers, the PCR was carried out. The protocol was immunoSEQ multiplex PCR, while the TCRdb copy is restricted to in-frame clones and leaves out a portion. Of 170,000 or so clones in the sample, 75% to 90% were seen once. This CDR3 region has 16 residues. The germline V gene encodes CDR1 SEHNR and CDR2 FQNEAQ (reference sequence). For this clone: The antigen is unknown. Mismatch with germline at one junction end may stem from a read error.

The chain couples TRBV7-9 to TRBJ2-5, with 8 bases that match TRBD1. Sequencing input: PBMCs. The sequence came from a man aged 45 to 65 in good health and CMV-seronegative. DNA of the CDR3: TGTTCCAGCAGCATACTCAGGACAGGGATCCAAGAGACCCAGTACTTC. Translation gives CSSSILRTGIQETQYF.